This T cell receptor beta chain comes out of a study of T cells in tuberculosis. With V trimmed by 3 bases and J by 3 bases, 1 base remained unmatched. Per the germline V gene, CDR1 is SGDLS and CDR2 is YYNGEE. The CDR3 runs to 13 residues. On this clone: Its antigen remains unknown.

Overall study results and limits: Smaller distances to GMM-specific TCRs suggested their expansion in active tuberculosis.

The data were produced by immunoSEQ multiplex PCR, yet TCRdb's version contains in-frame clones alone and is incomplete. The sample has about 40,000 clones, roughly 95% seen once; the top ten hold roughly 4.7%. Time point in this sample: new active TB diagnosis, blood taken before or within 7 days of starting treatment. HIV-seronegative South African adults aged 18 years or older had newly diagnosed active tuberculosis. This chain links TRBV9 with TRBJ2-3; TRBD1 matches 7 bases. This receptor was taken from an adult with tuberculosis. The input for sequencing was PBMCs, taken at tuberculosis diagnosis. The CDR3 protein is CASSAGGTDTQYF. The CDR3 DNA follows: TGTGCCAGCAGCGCAGGGGGAACAGATACGCAGTATTTT. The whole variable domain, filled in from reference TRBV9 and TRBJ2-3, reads DSGVTQTPKHLITATGQRVTLRCSPRSGDLSVYWYQQSLDQGLQFLIQYYNGEERAKGNILERFSAQQFPDLHSELNLSSLELGDSALYFCASSAGGTDTQYFGPGTRLTVL.